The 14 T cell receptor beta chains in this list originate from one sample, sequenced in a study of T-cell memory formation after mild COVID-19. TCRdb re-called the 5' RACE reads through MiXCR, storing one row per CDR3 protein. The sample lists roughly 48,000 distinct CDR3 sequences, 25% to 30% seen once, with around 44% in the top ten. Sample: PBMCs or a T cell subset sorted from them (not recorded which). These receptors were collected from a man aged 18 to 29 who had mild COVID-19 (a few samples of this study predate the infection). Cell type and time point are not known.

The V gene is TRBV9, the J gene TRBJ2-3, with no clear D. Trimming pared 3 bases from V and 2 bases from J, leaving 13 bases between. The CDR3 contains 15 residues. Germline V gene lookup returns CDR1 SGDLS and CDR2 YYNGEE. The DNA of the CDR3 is TGTGCCAGCAGCGCCAGTCTGGACCCCACAGATACGCAGTATTTT. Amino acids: CASSASLDPTDTQYF. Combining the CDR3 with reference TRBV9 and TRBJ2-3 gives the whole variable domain DSGVTQTPKHLITATGQRVTLRCSPRSGDLSVYWYQQSLDQGLQFLIQYYNGEERAKGNILERFSAQQFPDLHSELNLSSLELGDSALYFCASSASLDPTDTQYFGPGTRLTVL.

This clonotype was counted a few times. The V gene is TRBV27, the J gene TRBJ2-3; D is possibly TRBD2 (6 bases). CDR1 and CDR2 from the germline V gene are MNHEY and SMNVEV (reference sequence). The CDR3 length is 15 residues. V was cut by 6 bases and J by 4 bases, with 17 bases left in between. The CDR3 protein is CASRSLGSGADTQYF. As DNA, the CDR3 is TGTGCCAGCAGATCCCTGGGGTCGGGGGCAGATACGCAGTATTTT.

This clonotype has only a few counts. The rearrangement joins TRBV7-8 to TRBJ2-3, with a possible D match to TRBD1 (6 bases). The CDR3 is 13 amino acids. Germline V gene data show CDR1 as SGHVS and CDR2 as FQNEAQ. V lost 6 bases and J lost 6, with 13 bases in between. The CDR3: CASRRTVQDTQYF. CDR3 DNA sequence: TGTGCCAGCAGGCGGACAGTCCAGGATACGCAGTATTTT. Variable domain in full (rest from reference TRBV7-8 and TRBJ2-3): GAGVSQSPRYKVAKRGQDVALRCDPISGHVSLFWYQQALGQGPEFLTYFQNEAQLDKSGLPSDRFFAERPEGSVSTLKIQRTQQEDSAVYLCASRRTVQDTQYFGPGTRLTVL.

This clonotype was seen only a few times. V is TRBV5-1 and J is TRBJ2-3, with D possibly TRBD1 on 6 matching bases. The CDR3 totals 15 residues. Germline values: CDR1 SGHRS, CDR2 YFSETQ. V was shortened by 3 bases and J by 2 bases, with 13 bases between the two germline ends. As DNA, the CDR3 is TGCGCCAGCAGCTCCGAAGACAGGATCACAGATACGCAGTATTTT. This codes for CASSSEDRITDTQYF. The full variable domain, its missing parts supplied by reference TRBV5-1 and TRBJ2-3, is KAGVTQTPRYLIKTRGQQVTLSCSPISGHRSVSWYQQTPGQGLQFLFEYFSETQRNKGNFPGRFSGRQFSNSRSEMNVSTLELGDSALYLCASSSEDRITDTQYFGPGTRLTVL.

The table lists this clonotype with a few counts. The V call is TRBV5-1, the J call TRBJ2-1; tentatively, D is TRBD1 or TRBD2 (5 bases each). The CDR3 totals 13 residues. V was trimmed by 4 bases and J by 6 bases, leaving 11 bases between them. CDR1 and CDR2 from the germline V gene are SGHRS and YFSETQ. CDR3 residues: CASSRPGTNEQFF. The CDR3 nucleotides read TGCGCCAGCAGCCGACCGGGGACCAATGAGCAGTTCTTC.

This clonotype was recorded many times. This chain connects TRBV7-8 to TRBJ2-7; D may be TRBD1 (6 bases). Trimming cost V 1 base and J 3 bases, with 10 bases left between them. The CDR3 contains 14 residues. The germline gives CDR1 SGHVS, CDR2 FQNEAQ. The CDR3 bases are TGTGCCAGCAGCTTAGGAACAGGGAGCTACGAGCAGTACTTC. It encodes CASSLGTGSYEQYF.

The CDR3 nucleotides are TGTGCCAGCAGCGGACCTGACCAAGAGACCCAGTACTTC. Translating it yields CASSGPDQETQYF. V and J are TRBV7-2 and TRBJ2-5; no clear D gene. Germline V CDR1 and CDR2: SGHTA, FQGNSA. The V gene lost 5 bases and the J gene lost 0 bases, with 7 bases spanning the gap. This CDR3 is 13 amino acids long. The variable domain in full, with the rest retrieved from reference TRBV7-2 and TRBJ2-5, is GAGVSQSPSNKVTEKGKDVELRCDPISGHTALYWYRQSLGQGLEFLIYFQGNSAPDKSGLPSDRFSAERTGGSVSTLTIQRTQQEDSAVYLCASSGPDQETQYFGPGTRLLVL.

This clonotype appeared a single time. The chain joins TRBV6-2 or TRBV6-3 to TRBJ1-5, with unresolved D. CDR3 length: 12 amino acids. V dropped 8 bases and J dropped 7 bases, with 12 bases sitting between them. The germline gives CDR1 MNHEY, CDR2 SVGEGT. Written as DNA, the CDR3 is TGTGCCAGCGGTCGGATGGTACAGCCCCAGCATTTT. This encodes CASGRMVQPQHF.

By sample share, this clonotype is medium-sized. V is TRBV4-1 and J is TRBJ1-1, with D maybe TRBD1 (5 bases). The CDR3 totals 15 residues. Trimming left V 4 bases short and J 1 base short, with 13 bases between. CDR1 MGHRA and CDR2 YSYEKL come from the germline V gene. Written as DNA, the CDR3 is TGCGCCAGCAGCCTTATGGCACAGGAGAACACTGAAGCTTTCTTT. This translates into CASSLMAQENTEAFF.

CDR3 in DNA: TGCAGCGCGTTGGGAGGGAGCTCCTACAATGAGCAGTTCTTC. Its protein product is CSALGGSSYNEQFF. The chain joins TRBV29-1 to TRBJ2-1; 7 bases agree with TRBD2. Germline CDR1 SQVTM, CDR2 ANQGSEA. V shed 7 bases and J 0 bases; nucleotides not matched to a gene: 6. The CDR3 has 14 amino acids.

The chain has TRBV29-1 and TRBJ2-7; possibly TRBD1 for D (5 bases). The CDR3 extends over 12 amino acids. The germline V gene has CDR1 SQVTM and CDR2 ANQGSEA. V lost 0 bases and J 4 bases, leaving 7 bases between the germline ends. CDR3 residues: CSVEDRVYEQYF. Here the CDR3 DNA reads TGCAGCGTTGAAGACAGGGTTTACGAGCAGTACTTC.

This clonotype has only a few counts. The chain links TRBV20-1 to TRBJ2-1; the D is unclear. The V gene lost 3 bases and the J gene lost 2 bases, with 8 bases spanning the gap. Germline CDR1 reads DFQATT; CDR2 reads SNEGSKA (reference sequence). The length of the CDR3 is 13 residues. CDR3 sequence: CSARAPTYNEQFF. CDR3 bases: TGCAGTGCTAGGGCCCCCACCTACAATGAGCAGTTCTTC.

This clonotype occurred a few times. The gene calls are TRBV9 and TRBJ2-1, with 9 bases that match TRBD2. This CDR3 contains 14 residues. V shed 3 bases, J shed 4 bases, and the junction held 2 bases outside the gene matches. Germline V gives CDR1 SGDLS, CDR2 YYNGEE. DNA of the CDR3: TGTGCCAGCAGCGCCCTAGCGGGGTACAATGAGCAGTTCTTC. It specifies CASSALAGYNEQFF.

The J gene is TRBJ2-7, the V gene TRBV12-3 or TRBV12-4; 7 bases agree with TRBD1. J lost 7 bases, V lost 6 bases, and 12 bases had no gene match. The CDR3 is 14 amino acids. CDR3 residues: CASSQGQLPGEQYF. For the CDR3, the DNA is TGTGCCAGCAGCCAGGGACAGCTACCCGGGGAGCAGTACTTC.